The 20 T cell receptor beta chains below were found in one sample sequenced in a study of shared clonotypes between healthy human individuals. Here immunoSEQ multiplex PCR was the method, and the copy in TCRdb shows in-frame clones only, minus some. The sample has fewer than 1.8 million clones; about 98.5% are singletons. Sequenced: naive CD4+ T cells sorted from blood. Subset denoted: CD45RA+ positively selected. Receptors originate from a man aged 25 to 40 in good health.

J is TRBJ2-1 and V is TRBV5-4; possibly TRBD2 for D (6 bases). Germline V lookup: CDR1 SGHNT, CDR2 YYREEE (reference sequence). V was pared by 4 bases and J by 0 bases, with 11 bases between. This CDR3 comprises 15 residues. The CDR3, as DNA: TGTGCCAGCAGCATTAGCGGCCCCTCCTACAATGAGCAGTTCTTC. Amino acids: CASSISGPSYNEQFF. Full variable domain (rest looked up from reference TRBV5-4 and TRBJ2-1): ETGVTQSPTHLIKTRGQQVTLRCSSQSGHNTVSWYQQALGQGPQFIFQYYREEENGRGNFPPRFSGLQFPNYSSELNVNALELDDSALYLCASSISGPSYNEQFFGPGTRLTVL.

The V gene is TRBV7-9, the J gene TRBJ2-1, with D perhaps being TRBD1 or TRBD2 (5 bases each). Trimming shortened V by 6 bases and J by 16 bases, and 28 bases separated the two germline ends. CDR1 is SEHNR, CDR2 FQNEAQ, per germline (reference sequence). This CDR3 is built from 15 residues. The CDR3 region is CASSNLENRPTGIFF. CDR3 sequence (DNA): TGTGCCAGCAGTAATTTGGAGAACAGGCCGACCGGGATTTTCTTC.

In its sample, this clone was seen once. The chain couples TRBV1 to TRBJ2-1; the D call TRBD2 from the table was never checked on the DNA. TRBV1 is a known pseudogene. CDR3 length: 17 amino acids. The CDR3 here is CTSSQDRREGSYNEQFF. In DNA form, the CDR3 reads TGCACCAGCAGCCAAGATCGGCGGGAGGGCTCCTACAATGAGCAGTTCTTC.

The chain is built from TRBV27 and TRBJ1-2, with 7 bases identical to TRBD1. The CDR3 is 17 amino acids. The trim removed 7 bases at V and 0 bases at J, leaving 14 bases unmatched. CDR1 is MNHEY and CDR2 is SMNVEV in the germline V gene (reference sequence). The CDR3 DNA reads TGTGCCAGCACCCTACGGGACAGCTTAAATACTAACTATGGCTACACCTTC. This sequence encodes CASTLRDSLNTNYGYTF.

This CDR3 reads CATSGILGREQYF. Here the CDR3 DNA reads TGTGCCACCAGCGGGATTCTAGGGCGCGAGCAGTACTTC. This chain uses TRBV15 with TRBJ2-7; D is ambiguous. CDR1 and CDR2 (germline): LNHNV, YYDKDF (reference sequence). Trimming stripped 5 bases from V and 6 bases from J, with 14 bases between. CDR3 length: 13 residues.

The V gene is TRBV7-2, the J gene TRBJ2-5; 8 positions match TRBD2. Trimming cost V 6 bases and J 2 bases; bases outside gene matches: 11. Germline lookup yields CDR1 SGHTA and CDR2 FQGNSA. The CDR3 has 16 residues. For the CDR3, the DNA is TGTGCCAGCAGAAATCGGGGCGTAGCGGGACAAGAGACCCAGTACTTC. The encoded protein is CASRNRGVAGQETQYF.

The chain is built from TRBV4-3 and TRBJ1-4; D not certain. The germline CDR1 and CDR2 sequences are LGHNA and YSLEER. The CDR3 spans 14 residues. The V and J ends lost 0 bases and 8 bases respectively, with 10 bases between them. The CDR3 DNA reads TGCGCCAGCAGCCAAGAGCAGGTAGGGGAAAAACTGTTTTTT. Encoded protein: CASSQEQVGEKLFF.

This chain joins TRBV7-2 and TRBJ2-1; tentatively, D is TRBD2 (6 bases). Germline V gene data show CDR1 as SGHTA and CDR2 as FQGNSA. V was shortened by 1 base and J by 4 bases, with 11 bases between the two germline ends. The CDR3 runs 15 residues. The CDR3 is CASSLVEDYYNEQFF. CDR3 sequence (DNA): TGTGCCAGCAGCTTAGTAGAGGACTATTACAATGAGCAGTTCTTC. Looking up the rest from reference TRBV7-2 and TRBJ2-1 gives the full variable domain: GAGVSQSPSNKVTEKGKDVELRCDPISGHTALYWYRQSLGQGLEFLIYFQGNSAPDKSGLPSDRFSAERTGGSVSTLTIQRTQQEDSAVYLCASSLVEDYYNEQFFGPGTRLTVL.

V gene TRBV7-9 combines with J gene TRBJ1-5; D not resolved. Germline assignment: CDR1 SEHNR and CDR2 FQNEAQ (reference sequence). V gave up 5 bases and J gave up 1 base, with 9 bases separating them. The CDR3 extends over 14 amino acids. This chain's CDR3 is CASSQDLSNQPQHF. CDR3 in DNA: TGTGCCAGCAGCCAAGACCTAAGCAATCAGCCCCAGCATTTT.

As regards this clone: Other nucleotide sequences in the sample specify the same CDR3. CDR3 loop: CASSPPGNEQFF. Written as DNA, the CDR3 is TGTGCCAGCTCACCACCAGGGAATGAGCAGTTCTTC. The chain uses TRBV18 and TRBJ2-1; no firm D call. The germline CDR1 and CDR2 sequences are KGHSH and LQKENI. The ends were cut back, 0 bases at V and 7 bases at J, with 4 bases in the middle. CDR3 length: 12 residues.

V usage is TRBV5-5 and J usage is TRBJ1-1; 7 bases fit TRBD1. The V gene's germline CDR1 is SGHKS and CDR2 YYEKEE (reference sequence). This CDR3 has 13 amino acids. Losses at the gene ends were 3 bases for V and 7 bases for J; bases not matched to a gene: 6. CDR3 sequence reads: CASSWDSQGEAFF. CDR3 DNA: TGTGCCAGCAGCTGGGACAGTCAGGGTGAAGCTTTCTTT.

The count of this clone is one. This sample includes further DNA sequences coding for the same CDR3. J is TRBJ2-3 and V is TRBV5-1; tentatively, D is TRBD1 or TRBD2 (5 bases each). The CDR3 consists of 14 residues. With 5 bases removed from V and 0 bases from J, the gap between germline ends came to 10 bases. The V gene's germline CDR1 is SGHRS and CDR2 YFSETQ. DNA for the CDR3: TGCGCCAGCAGGGGTGGGGGTAGCACAGATACGCAGTATTTT. Protein product: CASRGGGSTDTQYF.

This chain connects TRBV25-1 to TRBJ2-1; the D gene could be TRBD1 or TRBD2 (6 bases each). This CDR3 contains 11 residues. Trimming shortened V by 6 bases and J by 10 bases, and 10 bases separated the two germline ends. The germline V gene has CDR1 MGHDK and CDR2 SYGVNS. The CDR3 sequence is CASRLGGEQFF. The DNA of the CDR3 is TGTGCCAGCAGACTAGGGGGGGAGCAGTTCTTC.

The V call is TRBV5-6, the J call TRBJ2-4; 7 positions match TRBD2. The CDR3 loop spans 18 amino acids. V lost 2 bases and J lost 8; bases outside the gene matches: 19. Germline V gene data show CDR1 as SGHDT and CDR2 as YYEEEE. CDR3 in amino acids: CASSFTSSGRPTHHIQYF. As DNA, the CDR3 is TGTGCCAGCAGCTTTACGTCTAGCGGACGCCCCACCCACCACATTCAGTACTTC.

The chain joins TRBV5-1 to TRBJ2-3, with D perhaps matching TRBD2 (5 bases). Germline V CDR1 and CDR2: SGHRS, YFSETQ. The CDR3 totals 15 residues. Trimming removed 2 bases from V and 3 bases from J, with 13 bases in between. The CDR3 region has the DNA TGCGCCAGCAGCTTAGGCGGGTTTGGGACAGATACGCAGTATTTT. Protein sequence: CASSLGGFGTDTQYF.

CDR3 sequence reads: CASIEGEERYEQYF. The CDR3 DNA reads TGTGCCAGCATCGAGGGGGAGGAACGGTACGAGCAGTACTTC. This chain connects TRBV2 to TRBJ2-7; the D gene could be TRBD1 or TRBD2 (6 bases each). V dropped 7 bases and J dropped 4 bases, with 17 bases sitting between them. The CDR3 spans 14 residues. In germline, CDR1 is SNHLY, CDR2 FYNNEI.

In its sample, this clone was seen once. The genes are TRBV10-3 and TRBJ2-2, with 13 bases fitting TRBD2. CDR3 size: 17 residues. The V gene's germline CDR1 is ENHRY and CDR2 SYGVKD. J lost 0 bases, V lost 6 bases, and 4 bases had no gene match. As DNA, the CDR3 is TGTGCCATCAGCCCGGGACTAGCGGGGACGAACACCGGGGAGCTGTTTTTT. Residues: CAISPGLAGTNTGELFF.

This rearrangement joins TRBV6-4 to TRBJ2-1; possible D gene TRBD2, 5 bases. The CDR3 covers 13 residues. The V gene lost 5 bases and the J gene lost 5 bases, with 10 bases spanning the gap. Germline values: CDR1 MRHNA, CDR2 SNTAGT. The CDR3 DNA sequence: TGTGCCAGCAGTTCCCGGACTGACAATGAGCAGTTCTTC. Translated, it gives CASSSRTDNEQFF.

This sequence joins TRBV5-1 and TRBJ2-1; tentatively, D is TRBD1 or TRBD2 (5 bases each). The CDR3 spans 14 residues. Germline CDR1 SGHRS, CDR2 YFSETQ. Trimming removed 9 bases from V and 6 bases from J, with 19 bases in between. The DNA of the CDR3 is TGCGCCACCCGGGGCGACCTCGGGGTCAATGAGCAGTTCTTC. Protein product: CATRGDLGVNEQFF.

The genes are TRBV7-2 and TRBJ2-5; 8 bases agree with TRBD1. The CDR3 extends over 14 amino acids. The germline gives CDR1 SGHTA, CDR2 FQGNSA. V was clipped by 2 bases and J by 5 bases; unmatched bases: 4. This CDR3 reads CASSLQGAGETQYF. In nucleotides, the CDR3 is TGTGCCAGCAGCTTACAGGGGGCCGGGGAGACCCAGTACTTC.